This T cell receptor (beta chain) was captured by sequencing in a study of T cell responses to AZD1222 COVID-19 vaccine. Measured with immunoSEQ multiplex PCR; TCRdb has only the in-frame clones, and not every one. The sample consists of about 130,000 clones, around nine tenths of them appearing once. Points on this clone: Its target is unknown.

Findings and limits, study-wide: At baseline, seropositivity was found in only 5 to 7 AZD1222 recipients. White British donors predominated, females outnumbered males, and clonal diversity was possibly underestimated. Reports indicate that nearly half of spike-specific TCRs are directed at unmutated variant regions.

The germline CDR1 and CDR2 sequences are SGHKS and YYEKEE (reference sequence). This CDR3 comprises 20 residues. J was trimmed by 2 bases and V by 0 bases; bases with no gene match: 12. V usage is TRBV5-5 and J usage is TRBJ2-4; 12 nucleotides agree with TRBD2. This material consisted of peripheral blood, taken on day 0 of AZD1222 vaccination. The sequence was obtained from an adult in good health. The CDR3 DNA follows: TGTGCCAGCAGCTTGGTATCTTTGGCTAGCGGGGGGGTTACCAAAAACATTCAGTACTTC. Protein product: CASSLVSLASGGVTKNIQYF.